This T cell receptor beta chain was recovered during a study of control samples from healthy donors and cancer patients. The CDR3 covers 13 residues. Trimming took 1 base from V and 0 from J, leaving 3 bases between them. In germline, CDR1 is SGHTA, CDR2 FQGNSA. The data were produced by immunoSEQ multiplex PCR, yet TCRdb's version contains in-frame clones alone and is incomplete. The sample contains 110,000 or so clones, 90% of which appear only once. V gene TRBV7-2 combines with J gene TRBJ1-1; D remains ambiguous. This receptor was identified in a human donor in good health. The donor label of this sample is uncertain. Sequencing used blood. CDR3 bases: TGTGCCAGCAGCTTAGGCATGAACACTGAAGCTTTCTTT. Encoded protein: CASSLGMNTEAFF.